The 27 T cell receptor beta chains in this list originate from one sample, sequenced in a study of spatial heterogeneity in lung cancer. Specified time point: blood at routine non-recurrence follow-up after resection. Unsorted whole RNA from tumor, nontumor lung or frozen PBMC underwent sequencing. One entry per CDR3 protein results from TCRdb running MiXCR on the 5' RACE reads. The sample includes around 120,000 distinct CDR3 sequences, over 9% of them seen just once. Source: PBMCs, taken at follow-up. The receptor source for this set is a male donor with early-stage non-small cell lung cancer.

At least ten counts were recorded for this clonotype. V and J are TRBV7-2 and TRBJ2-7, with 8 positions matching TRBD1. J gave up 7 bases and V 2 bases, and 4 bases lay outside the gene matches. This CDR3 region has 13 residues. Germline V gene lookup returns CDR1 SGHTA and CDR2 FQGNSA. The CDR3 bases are TGTGCCAGCAGCTTACGGGACAGGCCAGAGCAGTACTTC. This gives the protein CASSLRDRPEQYF.

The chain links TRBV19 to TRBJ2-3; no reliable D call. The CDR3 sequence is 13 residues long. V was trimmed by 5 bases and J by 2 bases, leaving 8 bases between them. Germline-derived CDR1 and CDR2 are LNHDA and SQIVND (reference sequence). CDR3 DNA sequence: TGTGCCAGTAGTCCACGGCCCACAGATACGCAGTATTTT. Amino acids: CASSPRPTDTQYF.

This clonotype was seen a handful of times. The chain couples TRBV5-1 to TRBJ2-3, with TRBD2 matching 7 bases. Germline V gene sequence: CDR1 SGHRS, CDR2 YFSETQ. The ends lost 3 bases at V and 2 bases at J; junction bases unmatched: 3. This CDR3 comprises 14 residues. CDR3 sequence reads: CASSYLAVTDTQYF. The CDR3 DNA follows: TGCGCCAGCAGCTACCTAGCGGTCACAGATACGCAGTATTTT.

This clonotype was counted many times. The CDR3 DNA reads TGTGCCAGCAGCCCCACCGGGCCCCTCGTCACAGATACGCAGTATTTT. It yields the protein CASSPTGPLVTDTQYF. V gene TRBV4-2 combines with J gene TRBJ2-3, with D uncertain. There are 16 residues in the CDR3. Germline lookup yields CDR1 LGHNA and CDR2 YNFKEQ. V was trimmed by 4 bases and J by 2 bases, leaving 16 bases between them.

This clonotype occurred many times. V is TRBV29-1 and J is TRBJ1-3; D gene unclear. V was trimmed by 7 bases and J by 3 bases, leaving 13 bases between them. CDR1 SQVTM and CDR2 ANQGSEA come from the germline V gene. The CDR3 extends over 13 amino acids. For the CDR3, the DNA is TGCAGCGGCCAGGCCACAATTGGAAACACCATATATTTT. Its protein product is CSGQATIGNTIYF. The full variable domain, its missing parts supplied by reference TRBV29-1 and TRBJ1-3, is SAVISQKPSRDICQRGTSLTIQCQVDSQVTMMFWYRQQPGQSLTLIATANQGSEATYESGFVIDKFPISRPNLTFSTLTVSNMSPEDSSIYLCSGQATIGNTIYFGEGSWLTVV.

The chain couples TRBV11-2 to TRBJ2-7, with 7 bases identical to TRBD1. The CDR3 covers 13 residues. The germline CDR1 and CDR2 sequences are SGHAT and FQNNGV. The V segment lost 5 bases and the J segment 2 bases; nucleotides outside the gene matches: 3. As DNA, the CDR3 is TGTGCCAGCAGCAAGGGGACAGCCTACGAGCAGTACTTC. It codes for CASSKGTAYEQYF.

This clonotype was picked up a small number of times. This CDR3 reads CASSKGGLAVQQYF. DNA of the CDR3: TGTGCCAGCTCTAAAGGGGGACTAGCGGTTCAGCAGTACTTC. The chain uses TRBV7-2 and TRBJ2-5, with TRBD2 matching 11 bases. Germline V CDR1 and CDR2: SGHTA, FQGNSA. V gave up 8 bases and J gave up 11 bases; unmatched junction bases: 13. CDR3 length equals 14 residues.

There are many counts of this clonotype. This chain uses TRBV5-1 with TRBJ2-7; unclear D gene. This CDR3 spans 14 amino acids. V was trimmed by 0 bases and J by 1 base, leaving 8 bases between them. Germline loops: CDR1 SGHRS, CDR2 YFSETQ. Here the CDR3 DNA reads TGCGCCAGCAGCTTGGAGGTCGTTTCCTACGAGCAGTACTTC. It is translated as CASSLEVVSYEQYF.

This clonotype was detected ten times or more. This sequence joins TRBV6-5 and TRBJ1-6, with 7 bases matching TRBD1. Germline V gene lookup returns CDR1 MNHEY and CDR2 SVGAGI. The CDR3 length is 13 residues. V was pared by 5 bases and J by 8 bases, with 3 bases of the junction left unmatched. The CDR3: CASSVQGYSPLHF. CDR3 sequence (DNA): TGTGCCAGCAGTGTACAGGGGTATTCACCCCTCCACTTT.

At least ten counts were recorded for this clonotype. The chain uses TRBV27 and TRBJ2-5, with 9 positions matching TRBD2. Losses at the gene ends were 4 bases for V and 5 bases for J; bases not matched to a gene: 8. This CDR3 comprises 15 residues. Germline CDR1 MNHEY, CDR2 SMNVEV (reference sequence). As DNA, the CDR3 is TGTGCCAGCAGTTCCCAGCGGGGGGACTCGGAGACCCAGTACTTC. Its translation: CASSSQRGDSETQYF.

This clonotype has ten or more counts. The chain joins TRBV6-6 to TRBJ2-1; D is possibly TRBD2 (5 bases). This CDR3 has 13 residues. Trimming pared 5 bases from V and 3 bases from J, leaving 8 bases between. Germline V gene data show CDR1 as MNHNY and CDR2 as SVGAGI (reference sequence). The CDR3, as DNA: TGTGCCAGCAGTGAGGGCCTCTACAATGAGCAGTTCTTC. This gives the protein CASSEGLYNEQFF.

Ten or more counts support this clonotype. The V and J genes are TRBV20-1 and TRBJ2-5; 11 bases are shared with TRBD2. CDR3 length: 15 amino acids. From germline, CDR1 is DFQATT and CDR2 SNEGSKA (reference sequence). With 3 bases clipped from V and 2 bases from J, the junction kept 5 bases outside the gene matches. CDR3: CSASSGGALQETQYF. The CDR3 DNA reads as TGCAGTGCTAGTAGCGGGGGGGCCTTACAAGAGACCCAGTACTTC.

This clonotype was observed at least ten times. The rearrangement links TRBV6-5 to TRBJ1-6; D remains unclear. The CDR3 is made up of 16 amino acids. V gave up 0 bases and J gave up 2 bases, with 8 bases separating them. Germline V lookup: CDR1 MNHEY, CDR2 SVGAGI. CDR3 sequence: CASSYSSTTYNSPLHF. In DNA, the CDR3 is TGTGCCAGCAGTTACTCGAGCACAACCTATAATTCACCCCTCCACTTT.

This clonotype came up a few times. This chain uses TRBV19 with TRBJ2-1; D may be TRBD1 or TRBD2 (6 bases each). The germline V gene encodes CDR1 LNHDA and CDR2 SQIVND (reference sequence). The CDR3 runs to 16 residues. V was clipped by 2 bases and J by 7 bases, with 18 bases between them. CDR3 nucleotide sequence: TGTGCCAGTAGTATATCCTCGGGGGCCCTAAGGAATGAGCAGTTCTTC. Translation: CASSISSGALRNEQFF.

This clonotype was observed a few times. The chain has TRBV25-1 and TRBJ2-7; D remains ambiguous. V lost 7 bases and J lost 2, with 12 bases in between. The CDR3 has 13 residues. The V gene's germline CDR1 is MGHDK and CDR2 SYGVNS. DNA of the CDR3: TGTGCCAGCACCCCAGGCGGACCCTACGAGCAGTACTTC. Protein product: CASTPGGPYEQYF.

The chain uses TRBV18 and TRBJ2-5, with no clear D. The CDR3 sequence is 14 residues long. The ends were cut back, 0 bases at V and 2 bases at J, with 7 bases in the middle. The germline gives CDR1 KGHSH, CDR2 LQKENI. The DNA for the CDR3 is TGTGCCAGCTCACCACCCACGGATCAAGAGACCCAGTACTTC. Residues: CASSPPTDQETQYF.

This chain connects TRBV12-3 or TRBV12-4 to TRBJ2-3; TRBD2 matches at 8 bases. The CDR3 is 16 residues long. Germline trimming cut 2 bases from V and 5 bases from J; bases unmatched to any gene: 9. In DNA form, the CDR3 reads TGTGCCAGCAGTTTATTGGGTCGGGGGGGCCTAGATACGCAGTATTTT. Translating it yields CASSLLGRGGLDTQYF.

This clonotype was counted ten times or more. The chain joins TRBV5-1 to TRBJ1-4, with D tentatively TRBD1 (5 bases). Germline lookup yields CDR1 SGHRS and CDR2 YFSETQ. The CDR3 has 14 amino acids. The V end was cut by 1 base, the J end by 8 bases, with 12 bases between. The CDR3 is CASSLKGQDEKLFF. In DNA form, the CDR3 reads TGCGCCAGCAGCTTGAAGGGGCAGGACGAAAAACTGTTTTTT. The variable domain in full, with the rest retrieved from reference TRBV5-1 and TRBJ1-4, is KAGVTQTPRYLIKTRGQQVTLSCSPISGHRSVSWYQQTPGQGLQFLFEYFSETQRNKGNFPGRFSGRQFSNSRSEMNVSTLELGDSALYLCASSLKGQDEKLFFGSGTQLSVL.

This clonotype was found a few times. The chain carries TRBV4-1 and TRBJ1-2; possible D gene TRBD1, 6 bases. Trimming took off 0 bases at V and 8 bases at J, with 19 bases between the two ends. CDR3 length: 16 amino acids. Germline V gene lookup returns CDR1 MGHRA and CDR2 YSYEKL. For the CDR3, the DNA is TGCGCCAGCAGCCAAGAGATTTCGGGGGGCCGATGGGGCTACACCTTC. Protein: CASSQEISGGRWGYTF.

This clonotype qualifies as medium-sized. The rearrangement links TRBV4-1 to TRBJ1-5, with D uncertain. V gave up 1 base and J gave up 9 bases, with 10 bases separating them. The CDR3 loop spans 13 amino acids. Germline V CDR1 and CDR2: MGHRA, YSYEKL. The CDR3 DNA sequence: TGCGCCAGCAGCCAAGGGGTCATCACGCCCCAGCATTTT. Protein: CASSQGVITPQHF.

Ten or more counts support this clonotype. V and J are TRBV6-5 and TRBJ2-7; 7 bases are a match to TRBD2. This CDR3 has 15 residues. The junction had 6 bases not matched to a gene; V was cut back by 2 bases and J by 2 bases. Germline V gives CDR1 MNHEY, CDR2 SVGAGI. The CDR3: CASSYKFREAYEQYF. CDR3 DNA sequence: TGTGCCAGCAGTTACAAGTTCCGGGAGGCCTACGAGCAGTACTTC.

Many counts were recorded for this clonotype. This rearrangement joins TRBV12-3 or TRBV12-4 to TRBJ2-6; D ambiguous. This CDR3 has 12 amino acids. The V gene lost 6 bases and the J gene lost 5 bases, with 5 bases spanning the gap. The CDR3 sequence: CASSPRANVLTF. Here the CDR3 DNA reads TGTGCCAGCAGCCCAAGGGCCAACGTCCTGACTTTC.

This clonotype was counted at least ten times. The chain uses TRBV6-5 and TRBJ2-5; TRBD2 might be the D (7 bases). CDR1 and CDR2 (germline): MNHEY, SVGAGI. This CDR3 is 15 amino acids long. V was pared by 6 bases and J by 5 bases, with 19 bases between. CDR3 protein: CASRSRGASSETQYF. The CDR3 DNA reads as TGTGCCAGCAGGTCACGGGGGGCCTCCTCGGAGACCCAGTACTTC.

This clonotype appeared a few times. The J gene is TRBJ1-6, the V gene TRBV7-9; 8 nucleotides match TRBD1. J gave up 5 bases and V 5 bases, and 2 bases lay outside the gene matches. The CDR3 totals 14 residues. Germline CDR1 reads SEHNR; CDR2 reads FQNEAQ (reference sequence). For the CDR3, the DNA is TGTGCCAGCAGCGTGGACAGGGATAATTCACCCCTCCACTTT. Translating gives CASSVDRDNSPLHF.

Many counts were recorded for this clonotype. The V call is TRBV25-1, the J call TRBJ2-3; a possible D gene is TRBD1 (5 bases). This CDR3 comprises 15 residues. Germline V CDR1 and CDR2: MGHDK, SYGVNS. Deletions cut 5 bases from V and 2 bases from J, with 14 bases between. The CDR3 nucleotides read TGTGCCAGCAGTCATGCAGGGATTTACACAGATACGCAGTATTTT. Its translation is CASSHAGIYTDTQYF.

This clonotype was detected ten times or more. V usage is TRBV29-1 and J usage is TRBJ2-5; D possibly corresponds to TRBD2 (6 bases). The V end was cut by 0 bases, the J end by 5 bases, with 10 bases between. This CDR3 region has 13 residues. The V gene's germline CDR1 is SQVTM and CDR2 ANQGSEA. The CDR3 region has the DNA TGCAGCGTTGAAGAAAACCGGGGGGAGACCCAGTACTTC. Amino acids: CSVEENRGETQYF.

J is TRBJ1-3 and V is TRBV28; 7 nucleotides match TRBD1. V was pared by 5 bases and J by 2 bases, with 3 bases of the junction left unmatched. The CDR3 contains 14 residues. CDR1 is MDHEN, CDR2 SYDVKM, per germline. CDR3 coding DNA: TGTGCCAGCAGTAAGACAGGGACTGGAAACACCATATATTTT. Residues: CASSKTGTGNTIYF.